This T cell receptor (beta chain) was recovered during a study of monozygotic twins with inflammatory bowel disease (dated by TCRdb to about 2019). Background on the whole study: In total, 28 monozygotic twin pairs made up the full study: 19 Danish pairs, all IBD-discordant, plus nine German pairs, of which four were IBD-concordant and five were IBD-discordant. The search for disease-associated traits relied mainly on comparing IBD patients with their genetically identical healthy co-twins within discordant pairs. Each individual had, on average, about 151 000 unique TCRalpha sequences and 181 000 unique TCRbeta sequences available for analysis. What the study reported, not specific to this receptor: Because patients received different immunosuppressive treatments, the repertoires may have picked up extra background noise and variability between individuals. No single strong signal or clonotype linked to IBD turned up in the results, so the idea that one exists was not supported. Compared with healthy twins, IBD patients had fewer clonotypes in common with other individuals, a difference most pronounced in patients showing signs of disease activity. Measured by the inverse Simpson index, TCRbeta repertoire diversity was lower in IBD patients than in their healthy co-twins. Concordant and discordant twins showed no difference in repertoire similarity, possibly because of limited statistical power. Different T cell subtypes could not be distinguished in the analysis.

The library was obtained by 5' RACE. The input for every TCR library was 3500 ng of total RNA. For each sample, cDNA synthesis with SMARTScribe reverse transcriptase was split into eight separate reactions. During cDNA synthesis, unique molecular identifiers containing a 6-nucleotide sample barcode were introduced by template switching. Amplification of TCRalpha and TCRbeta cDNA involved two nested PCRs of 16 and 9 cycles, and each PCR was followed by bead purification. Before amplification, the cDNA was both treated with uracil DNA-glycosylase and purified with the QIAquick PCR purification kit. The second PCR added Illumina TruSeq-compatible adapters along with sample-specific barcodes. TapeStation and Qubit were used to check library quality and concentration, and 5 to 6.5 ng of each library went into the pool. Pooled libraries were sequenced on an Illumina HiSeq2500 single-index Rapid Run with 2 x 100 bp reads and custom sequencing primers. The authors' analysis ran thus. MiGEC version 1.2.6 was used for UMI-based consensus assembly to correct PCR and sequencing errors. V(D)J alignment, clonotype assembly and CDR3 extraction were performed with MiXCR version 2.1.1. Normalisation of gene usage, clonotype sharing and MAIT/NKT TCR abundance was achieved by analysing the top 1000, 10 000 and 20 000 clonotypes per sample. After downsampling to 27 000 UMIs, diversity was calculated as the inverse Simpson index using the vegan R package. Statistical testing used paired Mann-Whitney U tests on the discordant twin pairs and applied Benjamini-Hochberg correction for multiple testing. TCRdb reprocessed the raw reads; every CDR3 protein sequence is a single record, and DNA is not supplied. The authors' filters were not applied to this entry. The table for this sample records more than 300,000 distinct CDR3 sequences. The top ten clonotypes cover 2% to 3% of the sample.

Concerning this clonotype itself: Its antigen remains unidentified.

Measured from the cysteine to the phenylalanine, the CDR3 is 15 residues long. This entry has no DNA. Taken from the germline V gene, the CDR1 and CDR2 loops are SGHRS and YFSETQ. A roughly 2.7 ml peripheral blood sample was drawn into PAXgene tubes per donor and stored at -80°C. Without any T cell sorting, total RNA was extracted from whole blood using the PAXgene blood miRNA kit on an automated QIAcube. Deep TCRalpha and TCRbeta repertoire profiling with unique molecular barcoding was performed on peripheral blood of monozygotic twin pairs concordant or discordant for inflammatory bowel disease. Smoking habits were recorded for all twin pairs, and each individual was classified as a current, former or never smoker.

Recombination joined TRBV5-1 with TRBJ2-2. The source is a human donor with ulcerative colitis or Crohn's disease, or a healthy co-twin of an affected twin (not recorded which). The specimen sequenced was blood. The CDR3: CASSLGVPNTGELFF. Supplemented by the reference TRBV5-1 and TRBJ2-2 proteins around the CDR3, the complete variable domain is KAGVTQTPRYLIKTRGQQVTLSCSPISGHRSVSWYQQTPGQGLQFLFEYFSETQRNKGNFPGRFSGRQFSNSRSEMNVSTLELGDSALYLCASSLGVPNTGELFFGEGSRLTVL.